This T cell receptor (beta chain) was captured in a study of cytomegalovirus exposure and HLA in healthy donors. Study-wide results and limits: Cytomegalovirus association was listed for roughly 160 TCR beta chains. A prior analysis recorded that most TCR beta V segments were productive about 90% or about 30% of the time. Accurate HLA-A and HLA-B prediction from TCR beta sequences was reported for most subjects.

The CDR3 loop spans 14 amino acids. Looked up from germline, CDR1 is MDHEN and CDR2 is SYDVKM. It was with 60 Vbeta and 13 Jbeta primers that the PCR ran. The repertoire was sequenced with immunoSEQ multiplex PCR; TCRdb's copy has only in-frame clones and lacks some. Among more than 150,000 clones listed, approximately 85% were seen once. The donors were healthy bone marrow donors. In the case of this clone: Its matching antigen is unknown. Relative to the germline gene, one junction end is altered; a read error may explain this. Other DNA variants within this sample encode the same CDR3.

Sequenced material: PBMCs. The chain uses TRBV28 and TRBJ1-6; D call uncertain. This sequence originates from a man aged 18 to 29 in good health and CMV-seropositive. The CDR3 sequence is CASRGPGYYSPLHF. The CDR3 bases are TGTGCCAGCAGGGGCCCAGGCTATTATTCCCCCCTCCACTTT. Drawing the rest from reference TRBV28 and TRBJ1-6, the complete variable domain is DVKVTQSSRYLVKRTGEKVFLECVQDMDHENMFWYRQDPGLGLRLIYFSYDVKMKEKGDIPEGYSVSREKKERFSLILESASTNQTSMYLCASRGPGYYSPLHFGNGTRLTVT.